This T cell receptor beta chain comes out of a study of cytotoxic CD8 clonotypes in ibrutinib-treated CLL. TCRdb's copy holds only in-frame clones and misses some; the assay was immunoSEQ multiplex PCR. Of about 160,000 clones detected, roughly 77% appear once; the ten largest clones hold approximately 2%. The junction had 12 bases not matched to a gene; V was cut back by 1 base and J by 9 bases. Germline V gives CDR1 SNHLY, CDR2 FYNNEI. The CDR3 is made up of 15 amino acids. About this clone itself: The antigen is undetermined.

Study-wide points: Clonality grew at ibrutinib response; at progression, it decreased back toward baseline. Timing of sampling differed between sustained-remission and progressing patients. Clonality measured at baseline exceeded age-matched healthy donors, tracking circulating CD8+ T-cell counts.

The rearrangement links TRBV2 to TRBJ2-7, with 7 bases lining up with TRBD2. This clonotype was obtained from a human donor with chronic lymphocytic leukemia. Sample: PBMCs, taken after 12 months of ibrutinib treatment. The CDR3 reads CASSEGGTTGGGQYF. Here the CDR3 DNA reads TGTGCCAGCAGTGAAGGGGGTACTACGGGAGGAGGGCAGTACTTC.